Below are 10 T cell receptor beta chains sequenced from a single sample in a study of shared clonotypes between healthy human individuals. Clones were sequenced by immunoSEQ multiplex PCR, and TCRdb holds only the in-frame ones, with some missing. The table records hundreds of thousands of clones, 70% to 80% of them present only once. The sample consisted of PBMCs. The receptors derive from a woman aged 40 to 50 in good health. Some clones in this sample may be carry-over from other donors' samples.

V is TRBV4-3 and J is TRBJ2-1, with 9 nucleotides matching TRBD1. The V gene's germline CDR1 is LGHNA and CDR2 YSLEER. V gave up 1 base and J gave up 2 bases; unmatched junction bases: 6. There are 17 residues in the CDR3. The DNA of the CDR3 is TGCGCCAGCAGCCAAGCCGCCGGACAGGGGACCTACAATGAGCAGTTCTTC. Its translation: CASSQAAGQGTYNEQFF.

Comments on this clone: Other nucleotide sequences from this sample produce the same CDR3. The CDR3 DNA reads as TGTGCCTGGAATCCAGGGTTGGGTAATGAAAAACTGTTTTTT. Translating it yields CAWNPGLGNEKLFF. The J gene is TRBJ1-4, the V gene TRBV30; TRBD1 might be the D (5 bases). Trimming removed 4 bases at V and 4 bases at J, with 13 bases between. The CDR3 has 14 amino acids. CDR1 is GTSNPN and CDR2 is SVGIG in the germline V gene (reference sequence).

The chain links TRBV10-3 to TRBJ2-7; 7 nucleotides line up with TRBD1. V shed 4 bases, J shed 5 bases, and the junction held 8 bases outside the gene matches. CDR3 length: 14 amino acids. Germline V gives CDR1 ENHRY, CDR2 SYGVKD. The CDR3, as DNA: TGTGCCATCAGTGTACAGGGGAAACAGCACGAGCAGTACTTC. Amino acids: CAISVQGKQHEQYF.

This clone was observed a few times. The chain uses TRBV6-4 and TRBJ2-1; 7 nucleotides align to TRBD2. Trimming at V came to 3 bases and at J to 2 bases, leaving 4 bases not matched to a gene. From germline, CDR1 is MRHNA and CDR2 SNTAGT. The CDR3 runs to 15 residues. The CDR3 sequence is CASSDGRGPYNEQFF. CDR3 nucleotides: TGTGCCAGCAGTGATGGGAGGGGCCCCTACAATGAGCAGTTCTTC.

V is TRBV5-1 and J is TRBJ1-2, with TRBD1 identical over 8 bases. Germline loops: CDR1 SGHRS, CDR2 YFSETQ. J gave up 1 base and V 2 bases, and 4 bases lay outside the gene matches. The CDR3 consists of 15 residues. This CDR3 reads CASSLSGGNNYGYTF. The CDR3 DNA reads TGCGCCAGCAGCTTATCAGGGGGCAATAACTATGGCTACACCTTC.

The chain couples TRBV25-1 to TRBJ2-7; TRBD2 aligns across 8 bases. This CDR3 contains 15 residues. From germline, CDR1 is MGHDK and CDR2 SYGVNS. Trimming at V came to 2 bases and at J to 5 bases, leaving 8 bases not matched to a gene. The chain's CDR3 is CASSEGLAGRHEQYF. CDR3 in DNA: TGTGCCAGCAGTGAAGGGCTAGCGGGTCGCCACGAGCAGTACTTC.

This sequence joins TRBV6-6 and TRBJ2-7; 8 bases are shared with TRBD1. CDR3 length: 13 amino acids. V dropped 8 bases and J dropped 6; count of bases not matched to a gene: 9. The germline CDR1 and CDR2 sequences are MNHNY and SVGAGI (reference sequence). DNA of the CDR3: TGTGCCAGCTTCGGGCAGGGGGCGTCCGAGCAGTACTTC. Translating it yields CASFGQGASEQYF.

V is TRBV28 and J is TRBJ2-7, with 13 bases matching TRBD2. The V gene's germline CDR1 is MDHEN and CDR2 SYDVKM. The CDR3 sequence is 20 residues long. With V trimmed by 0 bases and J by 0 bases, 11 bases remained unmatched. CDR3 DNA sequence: TGTGCCAGCAGTTTATGGTCCCCCCCGCGGACTAGCGGGAGCTCCTACGAGCAGTACTTC. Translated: CASSLWSPPRTSGSSYEQYF.

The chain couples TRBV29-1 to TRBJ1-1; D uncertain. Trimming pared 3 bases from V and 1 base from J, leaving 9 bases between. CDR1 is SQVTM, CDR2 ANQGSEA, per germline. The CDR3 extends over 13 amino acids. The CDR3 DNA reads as TGCAGCGTTGATTCTACACGGAACACTGAAGCTTTCTTT. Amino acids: CSVDSTRNTEAFF.

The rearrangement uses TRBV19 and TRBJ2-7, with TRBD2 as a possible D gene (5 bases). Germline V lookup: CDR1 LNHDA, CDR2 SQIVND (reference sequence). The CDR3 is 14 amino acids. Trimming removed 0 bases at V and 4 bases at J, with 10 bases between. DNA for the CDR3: TGTGCCAGTAGTATAGATAACGGGAATTACGAGCAGTACTTC. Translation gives CASSIDNGNYEQYF.